In this sample, the clone carrying this T cell receptor (beta chain) turned up a few times. This entry comes from a study of cytomegalovirus exposure and HLA in healthy donors. Researchers ran the PCR with 60 Vbeta and 13 Jbeta primers. Some clones are missing from TCRdb's copy, which holds only in-frame ones; the method was immunoSEQ multiplex PCR. Of 220,000 or so clones listed, under 85% are singletons. The CDR3 has 12 residues. Germline V gene sequence: CDR1 SGHTA, CDR2 FQGNSA. Trimming removed 0 bases at V and 7 bases at J, with 4 bases between. This receptor was identified in a man in his fifties or sixties in good health and CMV-seronegative. Specimen: PBMCs. The chain employs TRBV7-2 and TRBJ1-5; D gene uncertain. CDR3 bases: TGTGCCAGCAGCTTAGCGCTACAGCCCCAGCATTTT. Encoded protein: CASSLALQPQHF.